These T cell receptor beta chains were read from a single sample in a study of OX40 agonist ivuxolimab in advanced cancers. The data were produced by immunoSEQ multiplex PCR, yet TCRdb's version contains in-frame clones alone and is incomplete. The sample carries about 45,000 clones, about 89% recorded once. The sequencing here drew on CD4+ or CD8+ T cells sorted from blood, taken in a trial of the OX40 agonist ivuxolimab. Receptors originate from an adult with an advanced solid tumor such as melanoma, head and neck, liver or kidney cancer. Both conserved end residues are part of each CDR3. D genes are given only for firm matches. Some rows mark clone size as missing; the rest say once, few, many or name a class of expanded clone.

clone size	J gene	D gene	V gene	CDR3 protein	CDR3 DNA
.	TRBJ1-1	.	TRBV6-8	CASSYSRDEGVEAFF	TGTGCCAGCAGTTACTCGAGGGACGAAGGAGTTGAAGCTTTCTTT
once	TRBJ1-5	TRBD1	TRBV4-1	CASSPRQGAYNQPQHF	TGCGCCAGCAGCCCTCGACAGGGGGCTTACAATCAGCCCCAGCATTTT
once	TRBJ2-7	TRBD2	TRBV6-6	CASSVDTSGYYEQYF	TGTGCCAGCAGTGTGGATACTAGCGGGTACTACGAGCAGTACTTC
medium-sized	TRBJ1-1	.	TRBV6-5	CASSYGGEDTEAFF	TGTGCCAGCAGTTATGGGGGGGAAGACACTGAAGCTTTCTTT
.	TRBJ2-6	.	TRBV5-1	CASRHGGTISSGANVLTF	TGCGCCAGCAGGCATGGAGGGACAATTAGTTCCGGGGCCAACGTCCTGACTTTC
.	TRBJ2-3	.	TRBV9	CASSVGGGFSTDTQYF	TGTGCCAGCAGCGTAGGAGGGGGGTTTAGCACAGATACGCAGTATTTT
.	TRBJ2-7	TRBD1	TRBV6-5	CASSYGDSPNDEQYF	TGTGCCAGCAGTTACGGGGACAGTCCCAACGACGAGCAGTACTTC
.	TRBJ1-4	TRBD1	TRBV7-9	CASSLVGTAYEKLFF	TGTGCCAGCAGCTTAGTCGGGACAGCTTATGAAAAACTGTTTTTT
.	TRBJ1-1	.	TRBV5-1	CASSLEIGGYTEAFF	TGCGCCAGCAGCTTGGAAATCGGGGGTTACACTGAAGCTTTCTTT
.	TRBJ2-7	.	TRBV11-2	CASSLVFSGSSYEQYF	TGTGCCAGCAGCTTAGTTTTCAGTGGGAGCTCCTACGAGCAGTACTTC
.	TRBJ1-4	TRBD1	TRBV6-1	CASSGEGDSHIEKLFF	TGTGCCAGCAGTGGTGAGGGGGACAGCCATATAGAAAAACTGTTTTTT
.	TRBJ2-5	.	TRBV9	CASSVGAADYGETQYF	TGTGCCAGCAGCGTAGGGGCCGCGGATTACGGAGAGACCCAGTACTTC
.	TRBJ2-3	.	TRBV27	CASSSLTRAHDTQYF	TGTGCCAGCAGTTCCTTGACCCGCGCACACGATACGCAGTATTTT
once	TRBJ2-7	.	TRBV4-3	CASSQTGEAYEQYF	TGCGCCAGCAGCCAAACAGGGGAGGCCTACGAGCAGTACTTC
.	TRBJ1-1	.	TRBV7-2	CASSLLLTTAATEAFF	TGTGCCAGCAGCTTACTTTTGACAACCGCCGCCACTGAAGCTTTCTTT
.	TRBJ2-7	.	TRBV27	CASTLGDEQYF	TGTGCCAGCACTTTAGGGGATGAGCAGTACTTC
.	TRBJ1-1	.	TRBV6-5	CASSYSGEDTEAFF	TGTGCCAGCAGTTACTCAGGGGAGGACACTGAAGCTTTCTTT
.	TRBJ2-1	.	TRBV19	CASSILADSSYNEQFF	TGTGCCAGTAGTATATTAGCAGATTCCTCCTACAATGAGCAGTTCTTC
few	TRBJ2-2	TRBD2	TRBV2	CASRGLAGGPTGELFF	TGTGCCAGCAGGGGACTAGCGGGGGGGCCGACCGGGGAGCTGTTTTTT
once	TRBJ2-7	.	TRBV13	CASSPGVSEAYEQYF	TGTGCCAGCAGCCCGGGGGTCTCTGAGGCCTACGAGCAGTACTTC
few	TRBJ1-1	.	TRBV5-4	CASSPRPPGARGTEAFF	TGTGCCAGCAGCCCCAGGCCTCCGGGGGCGAGGGGCACTGAAGCTTTCTTT
.	TRBJ1-1	.	TRBV6-5	CASSYGEMNTEAFF	TGTGCCAGCAGTTATGGGGAGATGAACACTGAAGCTTTCTTT
once	TRBJ2-7	TRBD1	TRBV9	CASSVETGSPYEQYF	TGTGCCAGCAGCGTAGAGACAGGGTCCCCCTACGAGCAGTACTTC
.	TRBJ1-2	.	TRBV7-9	CASSGPGTYNYGYTF	TGTGCCAGCAGCGGGCCGGGGACTTATAACTATGGCTACACCTTC
.	TRBJ1-1	.	TRBV7-8	CASNPGLSNTEAFF	TGTGCCAGCAATCCGGGACTATCAAACACTGAAGCTTTCTTT
.	TRBJ1-5	TRBD1	TRBV5-8	CASSLGPGTVPANSNQPQHF	TGTGCCAGCAGCTTGGGCCCGGGGACAGTACCCGCAAATAGCAATCAGCCCCAGCATTTT
.	TRBJ2-3	TRBD1	TRBV9	CASSARQGAGSTHTDTQYF	TGTGCCAGCAGCGCTCGACAGGGGGCCGGGTCGACACACACAGATACGCAGTATTTT
.	TRBJ1-6	.	TRBV9	CASSVGGNSPLHF	TGTGCCAGCAGCGTAGGGGGAAATTCACCCCTCCACTTT
.	TRBJ2-7	TRBD1	TRBV11-2	CASLIGTGEDEQYF	TGTGCCAGCCTAATTGGGACAGGGGAGGACGAGCAGTACTTC
.	TRBJ2-2	.	TRBV18	CASSPRGGALNTGELFF	TGTGCCAGCTCACCAAGGGGCGGGGCCCTCAACACCGGGGAGCTGTTTTTT
.	TRBJ1-1	.	TRBV5-6	CASTLGGMNTEAFF	TGTGCCAGCACCCTGGGGGGAATGAACACTGAAGCTTTCTTT
.	TRBJ2-2	TRBD2	TRBV11-2	CASSLDRREGDDTGELFF	TGTGCCAGCAGCTTAGATCGGCGGGAGGGGGATGACACCGGGGAGCTGTTTTTT
few	TRBJ2-2	.	TRBV4-1	CASSQDAGNYNTGELFF	TGCGCCAGCAGCCAAGACGCGGGAAATTATAACACCGGGGAGCTGTTTTTT
.	TRBJ2-1	.	TRBV2	CAILSGGRSSYNEQFF	TGTGCCATCCTTAGTGGGGGCCGGAGCTCCTACAATGAGCAGTTCTTC
.	TRBJ2-1	.	TRBV29-1	CSVRSASYNEQFF	TGCAGCGTTAGAAGTGCCTCCTACAATGAGCAGTTCTTC
.	TRBJ1-1	.	TRBV27	CASRDGNTEAFF	TGTGCCAGCAGGGACGGGAACACTGAAGCTTTCTTT
few	TRBJ1-1	.	TRBV28	CASSIRQSEAFF	TGTGCCAGCAGTATTCGGCAGTCTGAAGCTTTCTTT
.	TRBJ2-2	TRBD1	TRBV5-4	CASSWWTGRTGELFF	TGTGCCAGCAGCTGGTGGACAGGGAGAACCGGGGAGCTGTTTTTT
.	TRBJ2-7	TRBD1	TRBV28	CASRSDRSEQYF	TGTGCCAGCAGATCGGACAGGTCCGAGCAGTACTTC
.	TRBJ1-1	.	TRBV9	CASSVAGSTEAFF	TGTGCCAGCAGCGTAGCCGGGAGCACTGAAGCTTTCTTT
.	TRBJ2-7	.	TRBV2	CASTVGDSYEQYF	TGTGCCAGCACCGTAGGGGATTCCTACGAGCAGTACTTC
.	TRBJ1-2	TRBD1	TRBV19	CASISRTGLNYGYTF	TGTGCCAGTATCTCCAGGACAGGACTTAACTATGGCTACACCTTC
.	TRBJ2-7	.	TRBV18	CASSHPGSSYEQYF	TGTGCCAGCTCGCACCCGGGCAGCTCCTACGAGCAGTACTTC
.	TRBJ1-2	TRBD1	TRBV7-3	CASSLQGGYGYTF	TGTGCCAGCAGCTTACAGGGGGGCTATGGCTACACCTTC
.	TRBJ2-7	TRBD2	TRBV5-1	CASSRTSLAGDSYEQYF	TGCGCCAGCAGCCGAACCTCCCTAGCGGGTGACTCCTACGAGCAGTACTTC
.	TRBJ2-1	.	TRBV7-9	CASTSLGDSYNEQFF	TGTGCCAGCACATCGTTAGGTGACTCCTACAATGAGCAGTTCTTC
.	TRBJ2-5	.	TRBV6-5	CASSYFGPQETQYF	TGTGCCAGCAGTTACTTCGGTCCCCAAGAGACCCAGTACTTC
.	TRBJ2-7	TRBD1	TRBV7-6	CASSQGQGSSYEQYF	TGTGCCAGCAGTCAGGGACAGGGGTCATCCTACGAGCAGTACTTC
.	TRBJ1-3	.	TRBV4-1	CASSLSRSSGNTIYF	TGCGCCAGCAGCCTAAGTCGCAGCTCTGGAAACACCATATATTTT
.	TRBJ1-1	.	TRBV6-5	CASSLGEGMAFF	TGTGCCAGCTCCTTAGGGGAGGGGATGGCTTTCTTT
.	TRBJ1-2	.	TRBV7-9	CASSPSPPSGLHGYTF	TGTGCCAGCAGCCCTAGTCCCCCCTCTGGGCTCCATGGCTACACCTTC
.	TRBJ1-5	.	TRBV27	CASRLHGSNQPQHF	TGTGCCAGCAGGTTACACGGTAGCAATCAGCCCCAGCATTTT
.	TRBJ2-1	.	TRBV6-5	CASNPGPAYNEQFF	TGTGCCAGCAATCCGGGACCGGCCTACAATGAGCAGTTCTTC
.	TRBJ1-3	.	TRBV28	CASSFVSSSGNTIYF	TGTGCCAGCAGTTTTGTCAGCAGCTCTGGAAACACCATATATTTT
.	TRBJ2-7	.	TRBV2	CASSVAGVLHEQYF	TGTGCCAGCAGTGTGGCAGGGGTTCTCCACGAGCAGTACTTC
.	TRBJ2-6	TRBD1	TRBV4-1	CASSQGDRGASGANVLTF	TGCGCCAGCAGCCAAGGGGACAGGGGAGCATCTGGGGCCAACGTCCTGACTTTC
.	TRBJ2-1	.	TRBV7-9	CASSSGTTSYEQFF	TGTGCCAGCAGCTCCGGGACAACGAGCTATGAGCAGTTCTTC
once	TRBJ2-7	.	TRBV13	CASSSPDRGLYEQYF	TGTGCCAGCAGCTCCCCTGACAGAGGTCTCTACGAGCAGTACTTC